The source of this T cell receptor beta chain is a study of T cell changes during pregnancy in multiple sclerosis. The CDR3 covers 16 residues. V shed 5 bases and J 5 bases; nucleotides not matched to a gene: 7. In germline, CDR1 is SGHVS, CDR2 FNYEAQ. Data came from immunoSEQ multiplex PCR; TCRdb stores just in-frame clones and leaves some out. The table lists around 26,000 clones, nearly 90% of them singletons, with 16% in the top ten. This TCR was recovered from a female donor with multiple sclerosis, enrolled in a pregnancy study. The genes are TRBV7-6 and TRBJ2-5; 14 nucleotides agree with TRBD2. Sequencing used CD8+ T cells from peripheral blood mononuclear cells, obtained in the second trimester of pregnancy. The CDR3 spells CASSPGTSGSRETQYF. The CDR3 DNA reads TGTGCCAGCAGCCCCGGGACTAGCGGGAGCCGGGAGACCCAGTACTTC. The full variable domain, with the rest looked up from reference TRBV7-6 and TRBJ2-5, is GAGVSQSPRYKVTKRGQDVALRCDPISGHVSLYWYRQALGQGPEFLTYFNYEAQQDKSGLPNDRFSAERPEGSISTLTIQRTEQRDSAMYRCASSPGTSGSRETQYFGPGTRLLVL.